One and the same sample provided the 28 T cell receptor beta chains below, sequenced in a study of blood T cell repertoires in COVID-19. Libraries were prepared by immunoSEQ multiplex PCR; TCRdb keeps only in-frame clonotypes and omits some of them. The sample consists of fewer than 250,000 clones, 85% to 95% of them appearing once. The sequencing sample was made of peripheral blood. Receptor source: a man younger than 40 with COVID-19, enrolled during active disease.

The chain joins TRBV7-7 to TRBJ1-1; D ambiguous. The CDR3 spans 13 residues. V was trimmed by 2 bases and J by 2 bases, leaving 6 bases between them. CDR1 SSHAT and CDR2 FNYEAQ come from the germline V gene (reference sequence). The DNA for the CDR3 is TGTGCCAGCAGCTTATCAGAAAACACTGAAGCTTTCTTT. Translating it yields CASSLSENTEAFF.

The V and J genes are TRBV5-1 and TRBJ1-2; possible D gene TRBD1, 6 bases. V lost 0 bases and J lost 7, with 16 bases in between. Germline V CDR1 and CDR2: SGHRS, YFSETQ. The CDR3 consists of 15 residues. CDR3 amino acids: CASSLESGGARGYTF. The CDR3, as DNA: TGCGCCAGCAGCTTGGAGAGTGGGGGGGCCCGTGGCTACACCTTC.

This clone was detected only a few times. The genes are TRBV6-6 and TRBJ2-1; possible D gene TRBD2, 5 bases. V was pared by 0 bases and J by 8 bases, with 11 bases between. The CDR3 is 14 residues long. Germline CDR1 reads MNHNY; CDR2 reads SVGAGI (reference sequence). The CDR3 nucleotides read TGTGCCAGCAGTTACTCTACTAGTTCCTATGAGCAGTTCTTC. Translating gives CASSYSTSSYEQFF.

This chain uses TRBV3-1 (or the pseudogene TRBV3-2) with TRBJ2-7; the match to TRBD2 covers 11 bases. Trimming at V came to 4 bases and at J to 5 bases, leaving 13 bases not matched to a gene. Germline assignment: CDR1 LGHDT and CDR2 YNNKEL (reference sequence). The CDR3 spans 17 residues. CDR3 sequence reads: CASSRTSGGVGSHEQYF. The CDR3 DNA is TGTGCCAGCAGCCGTACTAGCGGGGGTGTTGGGTCCCACGAGCAGTACTTC.

Only a few counts were recorded for this clone. The V gene is TRBV21-1, the J gene TRBJ2-5; the table's TRBD2 call for D was not verified on the DNA. TRBV21-1 has pseudogene status. This CDR3 has 16 amino acids. The CDR3 region has the DNA TGTGCCAGAACGGGACTAGCGGGGCGATACCAAGAGACCCAGTACTTC. Protein product: CARTGLAGRYQETQYF.

V is TRBV7-6 and J is TRBJ2-7, with D perhaps matching TRBD2 (6 bases). The CDR3 covers 15 residues. The germline V and J ends were trimmed by 1 base and 2 bases, with 12 bases remaining between them. Germline-derived CDR1 and CDR2 are SGHVS and FNYEAQ. DNA for the CDR3: TGTGCCAGCAGCTTAGACGCGGGGACGCCCTACGAGCAGTACTTC. It encodes CASSLDAGTPYEQYF.

V usage is TRBV9 and J usage is TRBJ2-3, with 9 nucleotides matching TRBD1. The CDR3 spans 16 residues. CDR1 is SGDLS, CDR2 YYNGEE, per germline. The J segment lost 2 bases and the V segment lost 4 bases, leaving 8 bases of the junction unmatched. The chain's CDR3 is CASSLRGDRDTDTQYF. DNA of the CDR3: TGTGCCAGCAGCCTCCGAGGGGACAGGGACACAGATACGCAGTATTTT.

The V and J genes are TRBV10-1 and TRBJ1-3; the match to TRBD1 covers 9 bases. This CDR3 spans 16 amino acids. The V segment lost 6 bases and the J segment 3 bases; nucleotides outside the gene matches: 9. Germline lookup yields CDR1 WNHNN and CDR2 SYGVQD (reference sequence). In DNA, the CDR3 is TGCGCCAGCAGAGAACAGGGGGCAGTGTATGGAAACACCATATATTTT. Amino acid sequence: CASREQGAVYGNTIYF.

The chain is built from TRBV6-5 and TRBJ2-2; the match to TRBD2 covers 12 bases. Trimming took 8 bases from V and 6 from J; bases not matched to a gene: 7. The V gene's germline CDR1 is MNHEY and CDR2 SVGAGI. The CDR3 loop spans 15 amino acids. The CDR3 region has the DNA TGTGCCAGCTTCGGCTCTAGCGGGGGGGCCGGGGAGCTGTTTTTT. Its translation is CASFGSSGGAGELFF.

The V and J genes are TRBV5-4 and TRBJ2-3; 9 nucleotides line up with TRBD2. In germline, CDR1 is SGHNT, CDR2 YYREEE (reference sequence). This CDR3 region has 16 residues. With 2 bases clipped from V and 4 bases from J, the junction kept 8 bases outside the gene matches. The CDR3 sequence is CASSLHGGGAADTQYF. CDR3 DNA: TGTGCCAGCAGCTTACATGGCGGGGGGGCCGCAGATACGCAGTATTTT.

This clone was found once. The rearrangement joins TRBV5-1 to TRBJ1-5; D ambiguous. This CDR3 has 15 amino acids. The V gene lost 0 bases and the J gene lost 1 base, with 8 bases spanning the gap. The germline CDR1 and CDR2 sequences are SGHRS and YFSETQ. The CDR3 region is CASSLDTGSNQPQHF. The CDR3 coding sequence is TGCGCCAGCAGCTTGGACACCGGGAGCAATCAGCCCCAGCATTTT.

The rearrangement joins TRBV4-1 to TRBJ2-5; D may be TRBD1 (6 bases). This CDR3 has 13 residues. Trimming left V 0 bases short and J 4 bases short, with 6 bases between. CDR1 and CDR2 from the germline V gene are MGHRA and YSYEKL. The CDR3 DNA reads TGCGCCAGCAGCCAAGAAGGGGGAGAGACCCAGTACTTC. It codes for CASSQEGGETQYF.

The chain employs TRBV9 and TRBJ1-4; D uncertain. V gave up 0 bases and J gave up 5 bases, with 8 bases separating them. The germline V gene has CDR1 SGDLS and CDR2 YYNGEE. This CDR3 is built from 14 residues. CDR3 protein: CASSVGFRNEKLFF. In DNA form, the CDR3 reads TGTGCCAGCAGCGTAGGGTTCAGGAATGAAAAACTGTTTTTT.

The chain combines TRBV10-1 with TRBJ1-3, with a possible D match to TRBD1 (6 bases). The CDR3 extends over 17 amino acids. Germline CDR1 and CDR2: WNHNN and SYGVQD (reference sequence). Trimming took off 3 bases at V and 0 bases at J, with 15 bases between the two ends. In nucleotides, the CDR3 is TGCGCCAGCAGTGACCCATCGACAGGCGACTCTGGAAACACCATATATTTT. Protein sequence: CASSDPSTGDSGNTIYF.

The V and J genes are TRBV11-2 and TRBJ2-7, with TRBD2 matching over 12 bases. After removal of 0 bases from V and 0 bases from J, the junction contained 6 bases not matched to a gene. Germline CDR1 and CDR2: SGHAT and FQNNGV. The CDR3 has 18 amino acids. CDR3 nucleotides: TGTGCCAGCAGCTTAGACTGGACTAGCGGGGTGAGCTCCTACGAGCAGTACTTC. Protein: CASSLDWTSGVSSYEQYF.

V usage is TRBV21-1 and J usage is TRBJ1-5; the D call in the table, TRBD1, was not verified against the DNA. TRBV21-1 is listed as a pseudogene. This CDR3 contains 14 residues. CDR3 in DNA: TGTGCCAGCACCAACAGACAGGGCAATCAGCCCCAGCATTTT. It encodes CASTNRQGNQPQHF.

The chain combines TRBV7-7 with TRBJ2-2, with TRBD1 as a possible D gene (6 bases). The germline gives CDR1 SSHAT, CDR2 FNYEAQ (reference sequence). The CDR3 consists of 17 residues. V lost 5 bases to trimming and J lost 5 bases, with 21 bases between them. Written as DNA, the CDR3 is TGTGCCAGCAGCCCTAAACCCGGGACACGGGGTACCGGGGAGCTGTTTTTT. Translated: CASSPKPGTRGTGELFF.

CDR3 coding DNA: TGTGCCAGCAGCGTAGAGGCCGGAGTCAATGAGCAGTTCTTC. Its protein product is CASSVEAGVNEQFF. This rearrangement joins TRBV9 to TRBJ2-1; unclear D gene. Germline V gene data show CDR1 as SGDLS and CDR2 as YYNGEE. Deletions cut 0 bases from V and 6 bases from J, with 10 bases between. The CDR3 totals 14 residues.

The chain recombines TRBV5-6 with TRBJ1-5; a possible D gene is TRBD1 (6 bases). The germline V gene has CDR1 SGHDT and CDR2 YYEEEE. V shed 1 base and J shed 1 base, with 15 bases lying between them. CDR3 length: 17 residues. The CDR3 region is CASSLSAGVLSNQPQHF. In DNA form, the CDR3 reads TGTGCCAGCAGCTTGTCCGCAGGGGTTTTAAGCAATCAGCCCCAGCATTTT.

This clone was observed a single time. The sample has other DNA sequences that encode this CDR3 too. The rearrangement joins TRBV7-9 to TRBJ1-4; 9 nucleotides match TRBD1. Unmatched junction bases numbered 6, after V lost 5 bases and J lost 8 bases. Germline values: CDR1 SEHNR, CDR2 FQNEAQ (reference sequence). The CDR3 consists of 14 residues. This CDR3 is CASSPRTGEEKLFF. CDR3 nucleotides: TGTGCCAGCAGCCCCCGGACAGGGGAGGAAAAACTGTTTTTT.

CDR3 residues: CASSKGQDQETQYF. The CDR3 region has the DNA TGTGCCAGCAGCAAAGGACAGGACCAAGAGACCCAGTACTTC. This sequence joins TRBV21-1 and TRBJ2-5; the D segment call TRBD1 is taken from the table without a DNA check. TRBV21-1 is listed as a pseudogene. CDR3 size: 14 residues.

The rearrangement joins TRBV19 to TRBJ1-5; 10 bases are shared with TRBD1. The V gene end was trimmed by 6 bases and the J gene end by 0 bases; junction bases not matched to a gene: 5. The germline V gene has CDR1 LNHDA and CDR2 SQIVND (reference sequence). This CDR3 is built from 16 residues. The CDR3 DNA sequence: TGTGCCAGTAGCAAGACAGGGGGCGGTAGCAATCAGCCCCAGCATTTT. Residues: CASSKTGGGSNQPQHF.

This sequence joins TRBV6-5 and TRBJ1-1; TRBD1 matches at 7 bases. The CDR3 extends over 13 amino acids. Germline V gives CDR1 MNHEY, CDR2 SVGAGI. Trimming cost V 8 bases and J 0 bases; bases outside gene matches: 3. CDR3 amino acids: CASDDRVNTEAFF. CDR3 bases: TGTGCCAGCGATGACAGGGTGAACACTGAAGCTTTCTTT.

The chain recombines TRBV7-9 with TRBJ2-3; 7 nucleotides agree with TRBD2. The length of the CDR3 is 16 residues. Germline CDR1 is SEHNR and CDR2 is FQNEAQ (reference sequence). V lost 1 base, J lost 2 bases, and 6 bases stayed unmatched. In DNA form, the CDR3 reads TGTGCCAGCAGCTTAGTGGGACTAACCGACACAGATACGCAGTATTTT. Its translation: CASSLVGLTDTDTQYF.

The V gene is TRBV10-3, the J gene TRBJ1-5, with unresolved D. The CDR3 covers 13 residues. Deletions cut 3 bases from V and 4 bases from J, with 7 bases between. Germline V gene sequence: CDR1 ENHRY, CDR2 SYGVKD. The CDR3 DNA is TGTGCCATCAGTGAACAGCCAAATCAGCCCCAGCATTTT. This encodes CAISEQPNQPQHF.

The gene calls are TRBV7-6 and TRBJ2-1, with 8 nucleotides matching TRBD1. Germline values: CDR1 SGHVS, CDR2 FNYEAQ. The CDR3 sequence is 16 residues long. Unmatched junction bases numbered 10, after V lost 0 bases and J lost 9 bases. This chain's CDR3 is CASSLAIGQGVSEQFF. The CDR3, as DNA: TGTGCCAGCAGCTTAGCGATTGGACAGGGTGTTAGTGAGCAGTTCTTC. The full variable domain, rest sourced from reference TRBV7-6 and TRBJ2-1, is GAGVSQSPRYKVTKRGQDVALRCDPISGHVSLYWYRQALGQGPEFLTYFNYEAQQDKSGLPNDRFSAERPEGSISTLTIQRTEQRDSAMYRCASSLAIGQGVSEQFFGPGTRLTVL.

The chain uses TRBV3-1 (or the pseudogene TRBV3-2) and TRBJ2-7; 7 positions match TRBD1. Per the germline V gene, CDR1 is LGHDT and CDR2 is YNNKEL (reference sequence). This CDR3 is built from 14 residues. Trimming took 4 bases from V and 4 from J; bases not matched to a gene: 7. This CDR3 reads CASSLGQSTYEQYF. CDR3 DNA sequence: TGTGCCAGCAGCCTGGGACAGTCAACGTACGAGCAGTACTTC.

The chain employs TRBV9 and TRBJ1-2, with a tentative D call TRBD1 (6 bases). The CDR3 sequence is 15 residues long. Germline-derived CDR1 and CDR2 are SGDLS and YYNGEE. The germline V and J ends were trimmed by 7 bases and 3 bases, with 19 bases remaining between them. CDR3: CASGPPVEGDYGYTF. The CDR3, as DNA: TGTGCCAGCGGTCCCCCAGTCGAGGGGGACTATGGCTACACCTTC.